This T cell receptor beta chain stems from a study of T cells after yellow fever vaccination. Study-wide findings and caveats: When the response was secondary, it was weaker but reached its peak faster, day 5 versus 15. Some clonotypes were seen in both the CD4 and the CD8 compartments. These made up a small share and likely arose from convergent recombination. Reappearing after the booster were most of the clones from primary vaccination (about 96% CD4, 88% CD8). Abundant clonotypes from the bulk population could have been carried over as contaminants into FACS-sorted repertoires.

Remarks on this clonotype: Antigen specificity is unknown.

In TCRdb, the 5' RACE reads were re-called with MiXCR into one record per CDR3 protein. The sample contains around 340,000 distinct CDR3 sequences, 8.5% to 10% of which appear only once. V lost 0 bases, J lost 10 bases, and 22 bases lay in between. The V gene's germline CDR1 is SGHRS and CDR2 YFSETQ. This CDR3 region has 16 residues. The sequence was obtained from a man younger than 35 who received the YFV17D yellow fever vaccine. Sequenced here: PBMCs, sampled on the day of the first yellow fever vaccination. The chain joins TRBV5-1 to TRBJ2-5; a weak D match, TRBD2 (5 bases). CDR3 residues: CASSLEAASGLKVQYF. The CDR3 DNA follows: TGCGCCAGCAGCTTGGAGGCAGCGAGCGGCCTAAAGGTCCAGTACTTC.